One and the same sample provided the 12 T cell receptor beta chains below, sequenced in a study of cytomegalovirus exposure and HLA in healthy donors. 60 Vbeta and 13 Jbeta primers were used in PCR. Sequencing was performed with immunoSEQ multiplex PCR; in TCRdb, only in-frame clones are kept and a portion is missing. The sample contains about 170,000 clones, over 60% of which appear only once. The sample was PBMCs. The receptors shown here come from a female donor in good health and CMV-seronegative.

This chain links TRBV30 with TRBJ1-5; D uncertain. Trimming pared 3 bases from V and 1 base from J, leaving 7 bases between. The V gene's germline CDR1 is GTSNPN and CDR2 SVGIG (reference sequence). The CDR3 runs to 13 residues. CDR3 protein: CAWSPGSNQPQHF. CDR3 coding DNA: TGTGCCTGGAGCCCCGGGAGCAATCAGCCCCAGCATTTT.

The V call is TRBV6-6, the J call TRBJ2-3; 8 bases are a match to TRBD1. V shed 6 bases and J 4 bases; nucleotides not matched to a gene: 9. The CDR3 is 15 residues long. Germline loops: CDR1 MNHNY, CDR2 SVGAGI (reference sequence). The DNA of the CDR3 is TGTGCCAGCAGCCCCGGGACAGGTCGACCAGATACGCAGTATTTT. As protein: CASSPGTGRPDTQYF.

V usage is TRBV7-2 and J usage is TRBJ2-1; 12 nucleotides align to TRBD2. The CDR3 is made up of 16 amino acids. Germline CDR1 reads SGHTA; CDR2 reads FQGNSA. Trimming cost V 1 base and J 8 bases; bases outside gene matches: 6. CDR3 nucleotides: TGTGCCAGCAGCTTAGGGACTAGCGGGACTCTCTATGAGCAGTTCTTC. Protein product: CASSLGTSGTLYEQFF.

This clone has just one count. The chain recombines TRBV5-1 with TRBJ2-1; 13 bases fit TRBD2. The CDR3 is 14 amino acids. V shed 5 bases, J shed 6 bases, and the junction held 2 bases outside the gene matches. The germline V gene has CDR1 SGHRS and CDR2 YFSETQ. CDR3 nucleotide sequence: TGCGCCAGCAGAGGGACTAGCGGGGCCAATGAGCAGTTCTTC. Its translation is CASRGTSGANEQFF.

This clone has only one observation. CDR3 amino acids: CASSLAQRTGANVLTF. DNA for the CDR3: TGTGCCAGCAGTTTAGCACAGCGGACTGGGGCCAACGTCCTGACTTTC. The chain joins TRBV28 to TRBJ2-6, with D possibly TRBD2 on 5 matching bases. Trimming removed 2 bases from V and 2 bases from J, with 10 bases in between. This CDR3 contains 16 residues. Germline CDR1 is MDHEN and CDR2 is SYDVKM.

This clone has only a few counts. One end of the junction fails to match germline, which may point to a read error. The chain links TRBV19 to TRBJ2-6; D possibly corresponds to TRBD1 (6 bases). This CDR3 region has 18 residues. Germline V lookup: CDR1 LNHDA, CDR2 SQIVND (reference sequence). For the CDR3, the DNA is TGTGCCAGTAGTATAAACAGGGATTATCGGACTGGGGCCAACGGCCTGACTTTC. Its protein product is CASSINRDYRTGANGLTF. Full variable domain (missing parts from reference TRBV19 and TRBJ2-6): DGGITQSPKYLFRKEGQNVTLSCEQNLNHDAMYWYRQDPGQGLRLIYYSQIVNDFQKGDIAEGYSVSREKKESFPLTVTSAQKNPTAFYLCASSINRDYRTGANGLTFGAGSRLTVL.

The chain uses TRBV5-1 and TRBJ2-3; TRBD2 matches at 9 bases. V was clipped by 0 bases and J by 3 bases; unmatched bases: 5. Germline CDR1 is SGHRS and CDR2 is YFSETQ. The CDR3 extends over 16 amino acids. The CDR3 is CASSLERREGTDTQYF. CDR3 bases: TGCGCCAGCAGCTTGGAAAGGCGGGAGGGGACAGATACGCAGTATTTT.

Points on this clone: The junction departs from the called germline gene at one end, perhaps through a read error. The V call is TRBV28, the J call TRBJ2-4, with D tentatively TRBD1 (6 bases). Germline-derived CDR1 and CDR2 are MDHEN and SYDVKM. The CDR3 has 18 amino acids. As DNA, the CDR3 is TGTGCCAGCAGTCCTCTTACAGGGATGAGTGGAGCCAAAAACAGTCAGTACTTC. This translates into CASSPLTGMSGAKNSQYF.

The chain is built from TRBV19 and TRBJ2-1, with 7 bases identical to TRBD1. V shed 7 bases, J shed 4 bases, and the junction held 13 bases outside the gene matches. CDR1 is LNHDA, CDR2 SQIVND, per germline (reference sequence). This CDR3 is 16 amino acids long. The CDR3 nucleotides read TGTGCCAGTAATCCAACCGGGACAGTTGGGTACAATGAGCAGTTCTTC. It specifies CASNPTGTVGYNEQFF.

The chain links TRBV30 to TRBJ1-6; D remains ambiguous. Germline V gene data show CDR1 as GTSNPN and CDR2 as SVGIG (reference sequence). The germline V and J ends were trimmed by 2 bases and 13 bases, with 9 bases remaining between them. CDR3 length equals 11 residues. DNA of the CDR3: TGTGCCTGGAGTCAGGCCAGTCCCCTCCACTTT. This gives the protein CAWSQASPLHF. The variable domain in full, completed from reference TRBV30 and TRBJ1-6, reads SQTIHQWPATLVQPVGSPLSLECTVEGTSNPNLYWYRQAAGRGLQLLFYSVGIGQISSEVPQNLSASRPQDRQFILSSKKLLLSDSGFYLCAWSQASPLHFGNGTRLTVT.

Only a few counts were recorded for this clone. V is TRBV19 and J is TRBJ2-1; 10 nucleotides line up with TRBD2. V lost 3 bases to trimming and J lost 7 bases; unmatched junction nucleotides: 15. Germline values: CDR1 LNHDA, CDR2 SQIVND (reference sequence). CDR3 length: 18 residues. CDR3 amino acids: CASSIDHGAGGQLNEQFF. Written as DNA, the CDR3 is TGTGCCAGTAGTATCGACCATGGAGCGGGGGGGCAATTGAATGAGCAGTTCTTC. Variable domain in full (rest from reference TRBV19 and TRBJ2-1): DGGITQSPKYLFRKEGQNVTLSCEQNLNHDAMYWYRQDPGQGLRLIYYSQIVNDFQKGDIAEGYSVSREKKESFPLTVTSAQKNPTAFYLCASSIDHGAGGQLNEQFFGPGTRLTVL.

This chain uses TRBV2 with TRBJ2-5; 7 bases map to TRBD2. The CDR3 is 18 amino acids. Germline values: CDR1 SNHLY, CDR2 FYNNEI. The trim removed 3 bases at V and 3 bases at J, leaving 16 bases unmatched. CDR3 amino acids: CASSEEGTRGGWEETQYF. The CDR3 nucleotides are TGTGCCAGCAGTGAGGAGGGGACGAGGGGAGGGTGGGAAGAGACCCAGTACTTC.